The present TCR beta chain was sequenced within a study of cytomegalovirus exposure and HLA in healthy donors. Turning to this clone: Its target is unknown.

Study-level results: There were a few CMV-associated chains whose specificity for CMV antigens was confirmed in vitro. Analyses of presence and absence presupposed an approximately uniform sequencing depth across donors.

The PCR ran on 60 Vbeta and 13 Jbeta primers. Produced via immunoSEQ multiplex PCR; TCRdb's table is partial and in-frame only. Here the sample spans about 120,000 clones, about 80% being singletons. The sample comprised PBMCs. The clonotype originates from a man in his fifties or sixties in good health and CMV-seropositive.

As DNA, the CDR3 is TGTGCCTGGAGCACTACAGGGTCCTACGAGCAGTACTTC. Its translation is CAWSTTGSYEQYF. The chain joins TRBV30 to TRBJ2-5; TRBD1 is a possible D gene (6 bases). The J call may not be correct, given that the DNA end is closer to TRBJ2-7. CDR3 length: 13 residues. Per germline, CDR1 GTSNPN and CDR2 SVGIG (reference sequence).